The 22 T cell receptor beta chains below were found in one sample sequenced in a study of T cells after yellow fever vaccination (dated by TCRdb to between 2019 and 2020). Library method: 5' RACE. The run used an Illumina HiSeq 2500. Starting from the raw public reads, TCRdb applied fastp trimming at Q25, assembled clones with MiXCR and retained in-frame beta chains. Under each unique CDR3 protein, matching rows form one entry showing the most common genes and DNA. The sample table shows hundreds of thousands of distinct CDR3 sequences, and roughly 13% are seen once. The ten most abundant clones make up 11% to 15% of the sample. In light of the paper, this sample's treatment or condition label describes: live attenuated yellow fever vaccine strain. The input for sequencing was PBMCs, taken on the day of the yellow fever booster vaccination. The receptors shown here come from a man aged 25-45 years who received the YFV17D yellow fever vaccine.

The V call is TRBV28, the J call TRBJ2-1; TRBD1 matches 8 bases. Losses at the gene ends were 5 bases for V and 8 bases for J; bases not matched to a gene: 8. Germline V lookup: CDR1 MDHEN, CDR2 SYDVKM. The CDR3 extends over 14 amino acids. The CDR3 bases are TGTGCCAGCAGTCATGACAGGGGTTTTGATGAGCAGTTCTTC. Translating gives CASSHDRGFDEQFF.

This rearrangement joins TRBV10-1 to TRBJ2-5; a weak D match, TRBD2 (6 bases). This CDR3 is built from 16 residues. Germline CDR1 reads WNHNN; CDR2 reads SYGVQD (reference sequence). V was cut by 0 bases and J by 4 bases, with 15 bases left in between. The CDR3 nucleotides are TGCGCCAGCAGTGAGTCCTCCATGGGGGGTGGAGAGACCCAGTACTTC. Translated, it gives CASSESSMGGGETQYF.

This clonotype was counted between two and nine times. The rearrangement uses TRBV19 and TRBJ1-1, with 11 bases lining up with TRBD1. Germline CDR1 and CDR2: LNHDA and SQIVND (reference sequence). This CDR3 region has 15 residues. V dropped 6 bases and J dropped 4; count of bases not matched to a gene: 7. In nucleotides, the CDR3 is TGTGCCAGTAGCCTAACTGGGACAGGGGGCACTGAAGCTTTCTTT. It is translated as CASSLTGTGGTEAFF.

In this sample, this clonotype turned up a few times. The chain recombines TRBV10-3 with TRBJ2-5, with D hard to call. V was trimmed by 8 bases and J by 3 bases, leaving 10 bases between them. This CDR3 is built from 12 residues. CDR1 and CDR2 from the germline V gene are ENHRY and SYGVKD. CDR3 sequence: CAIGYQEETQYF. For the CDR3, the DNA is TGTGCCATCGGGTACCAGGAAGAGACCCAGTACTTC.

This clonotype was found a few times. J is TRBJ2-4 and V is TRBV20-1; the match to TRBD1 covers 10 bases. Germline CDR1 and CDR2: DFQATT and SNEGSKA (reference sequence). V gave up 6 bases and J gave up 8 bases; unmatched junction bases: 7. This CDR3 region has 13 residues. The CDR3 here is CSARDRGDDIQYF. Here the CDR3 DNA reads TGCAGTGCCCGGGACAGGGGCGACGACATTCAGTACTTC.

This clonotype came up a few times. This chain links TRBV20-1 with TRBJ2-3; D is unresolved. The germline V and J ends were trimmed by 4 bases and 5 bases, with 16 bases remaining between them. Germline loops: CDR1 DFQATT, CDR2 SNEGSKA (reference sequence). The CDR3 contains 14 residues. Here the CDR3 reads CSATPWPLGDTQYF. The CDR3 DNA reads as TGCAGTGCTACCCCGTGGCCTCTAGGAGATACGCAGTATTTT.

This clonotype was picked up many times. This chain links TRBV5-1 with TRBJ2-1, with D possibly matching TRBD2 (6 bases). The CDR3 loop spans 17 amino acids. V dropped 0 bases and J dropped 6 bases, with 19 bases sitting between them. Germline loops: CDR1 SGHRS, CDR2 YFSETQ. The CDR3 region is CASSLGVGRGLINEQFF. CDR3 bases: TGCGCCAGCAGCTTGGGTGTTGGGCGGGGTCTGATCAATGAGCAGTTCTTC.

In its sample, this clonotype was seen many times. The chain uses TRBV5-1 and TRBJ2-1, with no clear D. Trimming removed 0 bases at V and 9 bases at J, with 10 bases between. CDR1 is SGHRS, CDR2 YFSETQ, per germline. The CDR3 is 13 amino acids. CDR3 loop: CASSLGDTIEQFF. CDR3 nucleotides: TGCGCCAGCAGCTTGGGGGATACTATTGAGCAGTTCTTC. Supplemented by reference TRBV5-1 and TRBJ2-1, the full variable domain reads KAGVTQTPRYLIKTRGQQVTLSCSPISGHRSVSWYQQTPGQGLQFLFEYFSETQRNKGNFPGRFSGRQFSNSRSEMNVSTLELGDSALYLCASSLGDTIEQFFGPGTRLTVL.

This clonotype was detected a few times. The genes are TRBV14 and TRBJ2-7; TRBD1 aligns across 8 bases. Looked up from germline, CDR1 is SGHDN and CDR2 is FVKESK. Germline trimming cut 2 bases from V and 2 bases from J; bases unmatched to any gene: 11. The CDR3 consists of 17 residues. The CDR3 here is CASSQYIQGAHPYEQYF. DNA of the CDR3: TGTGCCAGCAGCCAATACATTCAGGGGGCGCATCCCTACGAGCAGTACTTC.

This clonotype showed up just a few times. DNA of the CDR3: TGCAGTGCTGCCCGACTAGCGGGAGGGCCAGGGGATACGCAGTATTTT. Translating it yields CSAARLAGGPGDTQYF. V and J are TRBV20-1 and TRBJ2-3, with 14 bases fitting TRBD2. The CDR3 extends over 16 amino acids. Germline lookup yields CDR1 DFQATT and CDR2 SNEGSKA (reference sequence). V lost 5 bases to trimming and J lost 6 bases; unmatched junction nucleotides: 10.

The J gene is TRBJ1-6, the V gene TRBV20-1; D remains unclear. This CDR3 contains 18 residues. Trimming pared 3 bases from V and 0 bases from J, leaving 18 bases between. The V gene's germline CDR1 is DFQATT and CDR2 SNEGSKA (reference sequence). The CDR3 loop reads CSARGSDTFSSYNSPLHF. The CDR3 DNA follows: TGCAGTGCTAGGGGATCTGACACCTTTAGCTCCTATAATTCACCCCTCCACTTT.

CDR3 protein: CSASVQSNQPQHF. CDR3 coding DNA: TGCAGTGCTAGCGTCCAGAGCAATCAGCCCCAGCATTTT. The chain carries TRBV20-1 and TRBJ1-5; D unresolved. Looked up from germline, CDR1 is DFQATT and CDR2 is SNEGSKA (reference sequence). The CDR3 is made up of 13 amino acids. Trimming cost V 3 bases and J 1 base, with 7 bases left between them.

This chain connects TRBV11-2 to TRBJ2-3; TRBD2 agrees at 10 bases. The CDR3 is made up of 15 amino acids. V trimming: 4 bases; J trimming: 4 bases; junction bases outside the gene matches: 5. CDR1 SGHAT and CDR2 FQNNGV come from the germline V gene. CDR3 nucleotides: TGTGCCAGCAGCTATAGCGGGAGGCCCGCAGATACGCAGTATTTT. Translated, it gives CASSYSGRPADTQYF.

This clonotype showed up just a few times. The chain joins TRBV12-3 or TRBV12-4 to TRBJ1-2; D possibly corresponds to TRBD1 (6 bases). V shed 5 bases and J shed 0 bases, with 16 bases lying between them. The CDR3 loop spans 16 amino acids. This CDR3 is CASSPADRFPNYGYTF. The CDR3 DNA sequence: TGTGCCAGCAGTCCCGCCGACAGGTTCCCTAACTATGGCTACACCTTC.

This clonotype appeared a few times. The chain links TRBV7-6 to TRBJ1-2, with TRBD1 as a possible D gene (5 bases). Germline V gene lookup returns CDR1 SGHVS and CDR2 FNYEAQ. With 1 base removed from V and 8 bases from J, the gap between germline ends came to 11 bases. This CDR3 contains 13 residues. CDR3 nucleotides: TGTGCCAGCAGCTTAGGACAGAGAAGAGGCTACACCTTC. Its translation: CASSLGQRRGYTF. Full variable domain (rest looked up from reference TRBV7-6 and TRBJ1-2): GAGVSQSPRYKVTKRGQDVALRCDPISGHVSLYWYRQALGQGPEFLTYFNYEAQQDKSGLPNDRFSAERPEGSISTLTIQRTEQRDSAMYRCASSLGQRRGYTFGSGTRLTVV.

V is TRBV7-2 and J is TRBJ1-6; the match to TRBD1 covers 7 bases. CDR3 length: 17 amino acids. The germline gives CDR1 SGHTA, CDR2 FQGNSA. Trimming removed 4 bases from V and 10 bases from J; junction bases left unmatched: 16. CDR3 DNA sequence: TGTGCCAGCAGCTCTCAGGGGGTCCTACGGCGCAACTCACCCCTCCACTTT. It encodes CASSSQGVLRRNSPLHF.

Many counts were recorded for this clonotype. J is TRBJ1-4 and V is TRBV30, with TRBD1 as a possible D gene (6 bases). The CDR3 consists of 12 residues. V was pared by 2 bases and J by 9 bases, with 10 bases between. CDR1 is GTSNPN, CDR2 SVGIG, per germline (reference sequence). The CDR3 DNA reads TGTGCCTGGAGTCCGCAGGGGCAAAAACTGTTTTTT. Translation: CAWSPQGQKLFF.

Here the CDR3 reads CASRTHRITNEKLFF. Here the CDR3 DNA reads TGTGCCAGCAGAACACACAGGATAACTAATGAAAAACTGTTTTTT. The genes are TRBV6-1 and TRBJ1-4, with a tentative D call TRBD1 (5 bases). V was shortened by 6 bases and J by 1 base, with 12 bases between the two germline ends. CDR1 is MNHNS, CDR2 SASEGT, per germline. CDR3 size: 15 residues.

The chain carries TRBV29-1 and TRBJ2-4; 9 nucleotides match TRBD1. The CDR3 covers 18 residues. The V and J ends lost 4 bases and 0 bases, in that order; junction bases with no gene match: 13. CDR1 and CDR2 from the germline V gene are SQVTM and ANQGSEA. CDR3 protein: CSVVTGGHDYLAKNIQYF. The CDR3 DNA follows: TGCAGCGTTGTTACAGGGGGCCACGACTATCTAGCCAAAAACATTCAGTACTTC.

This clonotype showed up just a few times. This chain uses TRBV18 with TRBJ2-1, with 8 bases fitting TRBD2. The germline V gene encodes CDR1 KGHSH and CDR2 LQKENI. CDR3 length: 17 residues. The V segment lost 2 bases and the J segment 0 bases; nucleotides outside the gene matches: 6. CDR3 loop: CASSPRTSLSSYNEQFF. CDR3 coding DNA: TGTGCCAGCTCACCAAGGACTAGCCTGAGCTCCTACAATGAGCAGTTCTTC.

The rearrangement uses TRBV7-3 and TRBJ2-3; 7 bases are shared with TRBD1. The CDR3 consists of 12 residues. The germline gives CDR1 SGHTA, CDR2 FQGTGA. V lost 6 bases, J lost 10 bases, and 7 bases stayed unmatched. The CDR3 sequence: CASRDPGGAQYF. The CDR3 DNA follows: TGTGCCAGCAGGGACCCAGGGGGAGCGCAGTATTTT.

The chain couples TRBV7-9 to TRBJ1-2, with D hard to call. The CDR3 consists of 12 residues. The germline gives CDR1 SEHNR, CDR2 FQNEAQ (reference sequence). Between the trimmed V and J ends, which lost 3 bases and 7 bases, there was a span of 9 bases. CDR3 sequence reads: CASSFSSAGYTF. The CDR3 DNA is TGTGCCAGCAGCTTTAGTTCGGCTGGCTACACCTTC.